This T cell receptor (beta chain) was observed in a study of Graves' ophthalmopathy and Graves' hyperthyroidism. An approximately 10 ml volume of fresh peripheral blood provided the PBMCs. Deletions cut 8 bases from V and 2 bases from J, with 12 bases between. Looked up from germline, CDR1 is MGHDK and CDR2 is SYGVNS. This CDR3 region has 13 residues. Researchers took RNA transcripts and amplified TCR beta CDR3 regions from them. A first-round RT-PCR used HTBI primers, followed by a second-round multiplex PCR. TCRdb recomputed calls from the multiplex PCR reads with MiXCR, one row per CDR3 protein. The top ten clones hold roughly 3.5% of a sample with 500,000 to 800,000 distinct CDR3 sequences, 35% to 50% of them seen once. This clonotype showed up just a few times. The antigen remains undetermined. General study points: A classifier, a 13-signature model, separated ophthalmopathy from stable hyperthyroidism with approximately 88% sensitivity and about 81% specificity.

The receptor's source is an adult man with Graves' ophthalmopathy. V and J are TRBV25-1 and TRBJ1-2, with a possible D match to TRBD1 (5 bases). Input material: peripheral blood. The CDR3 DNA reads TGTGCCAGCTCCGGAGCAGGGAACTATGGCTACACCTTC. Encoded protein: CASSGAGNYGYTF.